The 16 T cell receptor beta chains in this list originate from one sample, sequenced in a study of shared clonotypes between healthy human individuals. Naive-designated CD8 cells lacked CD45RO, were positively enriched for CCR7, and omitted terminally differentiated effector memory CD45RA+ cells. Assay: immunoSEQ multiplex PCR; the TCRdb copy retains only in-frame clones and omits some. Of some 2 million clones listed, approximately 95% are singletons. The sample comprised naive CD8+ T cells sorted from blood. These receptor sequences come from a man younger than 35 in good health.

The V call is TRBV13, the J call TRBJ2-3; the D gene is possibly TRBD1 (6 bases). The CDR3 extends over 12 amino acids. CDR1 and CDR2 from the germline V gene are PRHDT and FYEKMQ (reference sequence). V was clipped by 7 bases and J by 6 bases, with 11 bases between them. The CDR3 spells CASTGRGDTQYF. Written as DNA, the CDR3 is TGTGCCAGCACGGGCAGGGGCGATACGCAGTATTTT.

V usage is TRBV9 and J usage is TRBJ2-7; D possibly matches TRBD1 or TRBD2 (5 bases each). CDR3 size: 15 residues. The ends were cut back, 0 bases at V and 0 bases at J, with 10 bases in the middle. The germline gives CDR1 SGDLS, CDR2 YYNGEE. CDR3: CASSVGDLSSYEQYF. The CDR3 nucleotides are TGTGCCAGCAGCGTAGGGGACCTTAGCTCCTACGAGCAGTACTTC.

This chain joins TRBV5-1 and TRBJ2-2; 7 bases line up with TRBD2. V lost 2 bases, J lost 7 bases, and 8 bases stayed unmatched. Germline lookup yields CDR1 SGHRS and CDR2 YFSETQ. The CDR3 extends over 15 amino acids. Here the CDR3 reads CASSFIWEGNGELFF. The CDR3 DNA reads TGCGCCAGCAGCTTTATCTGGGAGGGGAACGGGGAGCTGTTTTTT. Looking up the rest from reference TRBV5-1 and TRBJ2-2 gives the full variable domain: KAGVTQTPRYLIKTRGQQVTLSCSPISGHRSVSWYQQTPGQGLQFLFEYFSETQRNKGNFPGRFSGRQFSNSRSEMNVSTLELGDSALYLCASSFIWEGNGELFFGEGSRLTVL.

The chain employs TRBV30 and TRBJ2-5; TRBD1 agrees at 7 bases. CDR3 length equals 15 residues. V dropped 0 bases and J dropped 3; count of bases not matched to a gene: 7. Germline CDR1 GTSNPN, CDR2 SVGIG (reference sequence). For the CDR3, the DNA is TGTGCCTGGAGTGTATTGGACAGGATGGAAGAGACCCAGTACTTC. As protein: CAWSVLDRMEETQYF.

V is TRBV7-9 and J is TRBJ2-1; 8 bases agree with TRBD2. After removal of 5 bases from V and 4 bases from J, the junction contained 7 bases not matched to a gene. Germline V gives CDR1 SEHNR, CDR2 FQNEAQ (reference sequence). The CDR3 totals 15 residues. CDR3 DNA: TGTGCCAGCAGCAACCCTAGCGGGCCATACAATGAGCAGTTCTTC. As protein: CASSNPSGPYNEQFF.

V usage is TRBV4-1 and J usage is TRBJ2-7; D is perhaps TRBD2 (6 bases). Germline CDR1 reads MGHRA; CDR2 reads YSYEKL. Trimming took 2 bases from V and 2 from J, leaving 16 bases between them. The CDR3 has 16 residues. The CDR3 DNA follows: TGCGCCAGCAGCCAAAGAATAGCGCGGGATCCCTACGAGCAGTACTTC. Translating it yields CASSQRIARDPYEQYF.

This chain links TRBV28 with TRBJ1-3; unclear D gene. Trimming took off 6 bases at V and 0 bases at J, with 12 bases between the two ends. The CDR3 extends over 15 amino acids. Germline loops: CDR1 MDHEN, CDR2 SYDVKM. The DNA of the CDR3 is TGTGCCAGCAGCTTACCGAGGGTCTCTGGAAACACCATATATTTT. It is translated as CASSLPRVSGNTIYF.

The chain joins TRBV4-1 to TRBJ2-7; 8 nucleotides line up with TRBD2. Germline V gene lookup returns CDR1 MGHRA and CDR2 YSYEKL. V shed 2 bases, J shed 3 bases, and the junction held 6 bases outside the gene matches. The CDR3 totals 15 residues. For the CDR3, the DNA is TGCGCCAGCAGCCAACTCTCCGGGACTAGCTACGAGCAGTACTTC. Translated: CASSQLSGTSYEQYF.

The genes are TRBV5-1 and TRBJ2-3; 11 bases align to TRBD2. The CDR3 has 16 amino acids. V lost 4 bases and J lost 0; bases outside the gene matches: 4. Germline CDR1 and CDR2: SGHRS and YFSETQ. The CDR3 loop reads CASSTTSGGSTDTQYF. Here the CDR3 DNA reads TGCGCCAGCAGCACTACTAGCGGGGGAAGCACAGATACGCAGTATTTT.

This clone was counted a single time. This chain's CDR3 is CASRVEGRGTDTQYF. The CDR3 coding sequence is TGCGCCAGCAGGGTTGAGGGCCGGGGCACAGATACGCAGTATTTT. The chain links TRBV5-1 to TRBJ2-3, with a tentative D call TRBD2 (5 bases). V dropped 5 bases and J dropped 1 base, with 14 bases sitting between them. This CDR3 contains 15 residues. The germline CDR1 and CDR2 sequences are SGHRS and YFSETQ.

V and J are TRBV7-9 and TRBJ1-4; 8 bases line up with TRBD1. J gave up 8 bases and V 5 bases, and 13 bases lay outside the gene matches. Germline-derived CDR1 and CDR2 are SEHNR and FQNEAQ (reference sequence). The CDR3 runs 16 residues. CDR3 nucleotides: TGTGCCAGCAGCCAGAACCTCAGGGGGCGCAGGGAAAAACTGTTTTTT. Protein product: CASSQNLRGRREKLFF.

This clone was detected once. The chain recombines TRBV18 with TRBJ2-1; the D call may be TRBD1 or TRBD2 (5 bases each). The V gene's germline CDR1 is KGHSH and CDR2 LQKENI. This CDR3 spans 17 amino acids. The V end lost 3 bases, the J end lost 4 bases, and 19 bases lay between the germline ends. The CDR3: CASSPGVELLGYNEQFF. CDR3 in DNA: TGTGCCAGCTCACCGGGGGTCGAACTATTGGGTTACAATGAGCAGTTCTTC.

The rearrangement uses TRBV4-1 and TRBJ1-4; tentatively, D is TRBD1 (6 bases). CDR3 length equals 14 residues. CDR1 and CDR2 (germline): MGHRA, YSYEKL. Deletions cut 4 bases from V and 8 bases from J, with 14 bases between. The CDR3 loop reads CASSRSRGGEKLFF. As DNA, the CDR3 is TGCGCCAGCAGCCGGTCTAGGGGGGGCGAAAAACTGTTTTTT.

V usage is TRBV9 and J usage is TRBJ2-5; no reliable D call. Trimming cost V 1 base and J 5 bases, with 12 bases left between them. This CDR3 comprises 14 residues. Germline-derived CDR1 and CDR2 are SGDLS and YYNGEE. The CDR3 DNA reads TGTGCCAGCAGCGTACCCGACGGTCAGGAGACCCAGTACTTC. This translates into CASSVPDGQETQYF.

The V call is TRBV6-1, the J call TRBJ1-2; D gene ambiguous. The CDR3 runs to 15 residues. V was pared by 1 base and J by 0 bases, with 9 bases between. Germline CDR1 and CDR2: MNHNS and SASEGT. The CDR3, as DNA: TGTGCCAGCAGTGAAGTGGGCCTAGCTAACTATGGCTACACCTTC. Protein product: CASSEVGLANYGYTF.

This clone was detected once. The chain uses TRBV6-5 and TRBJ2-3; 10 bases line up with TRBD2. CDR3 length: 14 amino acids. Germline CDR1 and CDR2: MNHEY and SVGAGI. V was pared by 5 bases and J by 5 bases, with 4 bases of the junction left unmatched. The CDR3 sequence is CASSTSGAQDTQYF. DNA for the CDR3: TGTGCCAGCAGTACTAGCGGGGCACAAGATACGCAGTATTTT.